A single T cell receptor (beta chain) is shown here with its context. What it binds is not known. The data derive from a study of T cell responses to AZD1222 COVID-19 vaccine. Findings and caveats of the study: A rise in Spike-specific TCR breadth and depth followed two AZD1222 doses. Only six AZD1222 recipients tested seropositive at baseline.

The table came from immunoSEQ multiplex PCR; TCRdb's copy has only in-frame clones and leaves some out. The table records around 130,000 clones, over 85% of them present only once. The junction had 17 bases not matched to a gene; V was cut back by 4 bases and J by 2 bases. The CDR3 loop spans 19 amino acids. The germline CDR1 and CDR2 sequences are LGHNA and YNFKEQ. The material was peripheral blood, obtained 28 days after the second AZD1222 dose. This clonotype was sampled from an adult who received the AZD1222 COVID-19 vaccine. V is TRBV4-2 and J is TRBJ2-7; the match to TRBD2 covers 10 bases. CDR3 in DNA: TGTGCCAGCAGCCTCCCCAAGCGAGATATAGCGGGGGGCGCCTACGAGCAGTACTTC. Translating it yields CASSLPKRDIAGGAYEQYF.